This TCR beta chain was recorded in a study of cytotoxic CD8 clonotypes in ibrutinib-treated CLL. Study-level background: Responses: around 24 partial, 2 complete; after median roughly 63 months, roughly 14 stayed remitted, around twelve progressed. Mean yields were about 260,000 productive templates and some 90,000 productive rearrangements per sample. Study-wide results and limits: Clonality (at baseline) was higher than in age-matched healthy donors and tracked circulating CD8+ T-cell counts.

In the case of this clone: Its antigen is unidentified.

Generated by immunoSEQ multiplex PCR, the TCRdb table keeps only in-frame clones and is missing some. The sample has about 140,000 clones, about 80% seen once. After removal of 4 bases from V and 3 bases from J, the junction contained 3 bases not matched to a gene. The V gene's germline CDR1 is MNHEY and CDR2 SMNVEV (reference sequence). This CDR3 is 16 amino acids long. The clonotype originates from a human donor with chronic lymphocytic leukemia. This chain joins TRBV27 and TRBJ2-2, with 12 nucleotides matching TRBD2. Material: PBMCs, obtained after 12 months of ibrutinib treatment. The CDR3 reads CASSSRTSGDTGELFF. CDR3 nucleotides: TGTGCCAGCAGTTCCCGGACTAGCGGGGACACCGGGGAGCTGTTTTTT.